The T cell receptor beta chain under discussion was sequenced for a study of control samples from healthy donors and cancer patients. The germline V gene has CDR1 MNHNS and CDR2 SASEGT. This CDR3 is built from 14 residues. Trimming stripped 2 bases from V and 5 bases from J, with 12 bases between. Using immunoSEQ multiplex PCR, the repertoire was profiled, and TCRdb retains in-frame clones only, with some absent. The sample records tens of thousands of clones, roughly nine tenths being singletons. The sample taken for sequencing was blood. The TCR was taken from a man aged 50-60 years in good health. The J gene is TRBJ1-1, the V gene TRBV6-1; D perhaps matches TRBD1 (5 bases). CDR3 DNA sequence: TGTGCCAGCAGTGAAAGGGGCCGGCAAACTGAAGCTTTCTTT. Its protein product is CASSERGRQTEAFF.